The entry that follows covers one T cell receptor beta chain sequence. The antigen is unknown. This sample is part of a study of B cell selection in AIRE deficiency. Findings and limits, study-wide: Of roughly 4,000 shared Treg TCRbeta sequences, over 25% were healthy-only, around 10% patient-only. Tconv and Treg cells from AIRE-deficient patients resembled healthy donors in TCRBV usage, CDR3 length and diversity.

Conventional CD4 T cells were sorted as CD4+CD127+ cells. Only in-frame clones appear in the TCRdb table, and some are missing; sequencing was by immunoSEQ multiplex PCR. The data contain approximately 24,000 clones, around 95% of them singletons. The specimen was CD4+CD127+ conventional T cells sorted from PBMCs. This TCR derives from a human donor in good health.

CDR3 nucleotides: TGTGCCAGCAGCATCGTACGGGCCTCCGGCGGGGAGCTGTTTTTT. Its translation is CASSIVRASGGELFF. The V and J genes are TRBV5-8 and TRBJ2-2; no clear D gene. V lost 4 bases and J lost 7, with 17 bases in between. The CDR3 is 15 amino acids. Germline V CDR1 and CDR2: SGHTS, YDEGEE.